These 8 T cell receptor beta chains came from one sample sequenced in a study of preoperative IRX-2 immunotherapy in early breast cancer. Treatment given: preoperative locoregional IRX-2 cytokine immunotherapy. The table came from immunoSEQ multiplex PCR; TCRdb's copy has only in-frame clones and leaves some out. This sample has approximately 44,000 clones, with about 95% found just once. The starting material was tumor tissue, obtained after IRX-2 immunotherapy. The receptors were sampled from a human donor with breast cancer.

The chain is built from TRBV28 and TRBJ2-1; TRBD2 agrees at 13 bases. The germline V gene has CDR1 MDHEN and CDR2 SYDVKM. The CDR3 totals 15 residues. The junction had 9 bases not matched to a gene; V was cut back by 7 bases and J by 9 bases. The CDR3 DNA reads TGTGCCAGCAACCTCCGGACTAGCGGGAGAGCTGAGCAGTTCTTC. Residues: CASNLRTSGRAEQFF.

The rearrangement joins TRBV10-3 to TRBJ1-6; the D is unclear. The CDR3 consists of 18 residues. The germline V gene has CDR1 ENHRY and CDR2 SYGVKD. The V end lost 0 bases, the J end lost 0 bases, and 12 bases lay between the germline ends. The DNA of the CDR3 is TGTGCCATCAGTGAGTCCCGGGCCACCAGCTCCTATAATTCACCCCTCCACTTT. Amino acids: CAISESRATSSYNSPLHF.

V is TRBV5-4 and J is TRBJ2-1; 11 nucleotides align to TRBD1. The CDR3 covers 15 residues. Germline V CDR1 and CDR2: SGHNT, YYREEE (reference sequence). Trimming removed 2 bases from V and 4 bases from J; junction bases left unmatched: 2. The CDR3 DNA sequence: TGTGCCAGCAGCTTCGGGACAGGGGGGTACAATGAGCAGTTCTTC. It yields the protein CASSFGTGGYNEQFF.

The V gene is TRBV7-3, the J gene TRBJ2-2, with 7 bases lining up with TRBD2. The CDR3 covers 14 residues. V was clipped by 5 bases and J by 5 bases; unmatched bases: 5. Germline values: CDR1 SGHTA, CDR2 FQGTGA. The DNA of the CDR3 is TGTGCCAGCAGCACCACAGCGGGGACCGGGGAGCTGTTTTTT. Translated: CASSTTAGTGELFF.

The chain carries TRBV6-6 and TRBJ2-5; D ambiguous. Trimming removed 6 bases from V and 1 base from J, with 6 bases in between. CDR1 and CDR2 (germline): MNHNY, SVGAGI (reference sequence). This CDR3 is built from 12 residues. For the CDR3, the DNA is TGTGCCAGCAGCCCTATCCAAGAGACCCAGTACTTC. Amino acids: CASSPIQETQYF.

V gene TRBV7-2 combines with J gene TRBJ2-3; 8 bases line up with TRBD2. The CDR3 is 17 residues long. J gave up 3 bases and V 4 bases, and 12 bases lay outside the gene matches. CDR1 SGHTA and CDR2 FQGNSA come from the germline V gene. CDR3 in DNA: TGTGCCAGCAGCTCCCCCCCGGGAGGGAGTTGGACAGATACGCAGTATTTT. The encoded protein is CASSSPPGGSWTDTQYF. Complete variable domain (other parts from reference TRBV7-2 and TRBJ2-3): GAGVSQSPSNKVTEKGKDVELRCDPISGHTALYWYRQSLGQGLEFLIYFQGNSAPDKSGLPSDRFSAERTGGSVSTLTIQRTQQEDSAVYLCASSSPPGGSWTDTQYFGPGTRLTVL.

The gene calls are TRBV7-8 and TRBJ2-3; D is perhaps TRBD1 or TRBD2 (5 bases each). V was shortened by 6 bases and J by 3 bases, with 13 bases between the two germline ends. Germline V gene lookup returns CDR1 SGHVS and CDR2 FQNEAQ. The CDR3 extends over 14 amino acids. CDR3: CASRPGGWTDTQYF. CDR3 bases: TGTGCCAGCAGGCCTGGGGGTTGGACAGATACGCAGTATTTT. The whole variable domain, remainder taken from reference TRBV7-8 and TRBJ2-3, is GAGVSQSPRYKVAKRGQDVALRCDPISGHVSLFWYQQALGQGPEFLTYFQNEAQLDKSGLPSDRFFAERPEGSVSTLKIQRTQQEDSAVYLCASRPGGWTDTQYFGPGTRLTVL.

CDR3 sequence: CASSEGLGPRSYYGYTF. CDR3 DNA: TGTGCCAGCAGTGAGGGACTGGGACCACGATCCTACTATGGCTACACCTTC. The chain recombines TRBV2 with TRBJ1-2, with D perhaps TRBD1 (5 bases). V was pared by 3 bases and J by 3 bases, with 20 bases between. Germline CDR1 and CDR2: SNHLY and FYNNEI. This CDR3 contains 17 residues. The complete variable domain, with remaining parts taken from reference TRBV2 and TRBJ1-2, reads EPEVTQTPSHQVTQMGQEVILRCVPISNHLYFYWYRQILGQKVEFLVSFYNNEISEKSEIFDDQFSVERPDGSNFTLKIRSTKLEDSAMYFCASSEGLGPRSYYGYTFGSGTRLTVV.